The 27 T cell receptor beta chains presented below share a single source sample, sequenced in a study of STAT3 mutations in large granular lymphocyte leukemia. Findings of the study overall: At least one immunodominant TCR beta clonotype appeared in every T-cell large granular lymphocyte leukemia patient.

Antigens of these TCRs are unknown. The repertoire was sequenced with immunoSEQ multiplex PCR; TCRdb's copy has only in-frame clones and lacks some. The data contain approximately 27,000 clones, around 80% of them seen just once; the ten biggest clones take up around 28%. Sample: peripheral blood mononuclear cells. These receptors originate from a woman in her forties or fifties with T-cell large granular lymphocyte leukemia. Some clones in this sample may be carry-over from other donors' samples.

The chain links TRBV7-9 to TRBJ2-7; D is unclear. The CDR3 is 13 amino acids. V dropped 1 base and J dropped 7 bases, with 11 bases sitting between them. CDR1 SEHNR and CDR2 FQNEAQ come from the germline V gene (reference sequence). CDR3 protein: CASSLVGGREQYF. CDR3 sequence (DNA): TGTGCCAGCAGCTTAGTTGGCGGTCGGGAGCAGTACTTC.

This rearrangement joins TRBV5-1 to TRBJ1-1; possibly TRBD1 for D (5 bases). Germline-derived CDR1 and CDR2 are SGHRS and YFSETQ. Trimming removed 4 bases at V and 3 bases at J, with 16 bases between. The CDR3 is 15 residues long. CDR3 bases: TGCGCCAGCAGCCCTACTGACAGTAGGTACACTGAAGCTTTCTTT. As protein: CASSPTDSRYTEAFF.

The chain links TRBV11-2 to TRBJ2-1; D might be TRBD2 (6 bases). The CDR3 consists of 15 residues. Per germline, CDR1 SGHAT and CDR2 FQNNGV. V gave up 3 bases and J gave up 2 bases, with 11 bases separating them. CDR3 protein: CASSFSGVPYNEQFF. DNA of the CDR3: TGTGCCAGCAGCTTTTCGGGAGTTCCCTACAATGAGCAGTTCTTC.

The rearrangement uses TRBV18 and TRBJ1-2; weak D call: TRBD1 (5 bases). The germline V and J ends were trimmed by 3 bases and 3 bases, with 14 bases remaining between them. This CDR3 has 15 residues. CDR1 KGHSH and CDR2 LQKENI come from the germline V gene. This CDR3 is CASSPPWGGDYGYTF. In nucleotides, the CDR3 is TGTGCCAGCTCACCGCCATGGGGGGGAGACTATGGCTACACCTTC. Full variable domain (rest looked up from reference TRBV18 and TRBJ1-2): NAGVMQNPRHLVRRRGQEARLRCSPMKGHSHVYWYRQLPEEGLKFMVYLQKENIIDESGMPKERFSAEFPKEGPSILRIQQVVRGDSAAYFCASSPPWGGDYGYTFGSGTRLTVV.

The CDR3 nucleotides are TGCGCCAGCAGCTACGGGACAGGGGGGTACGAGCAGTACTTC. Protein product: CASSYGTGGYEQYF. The J gene is TRBJ2-7, the V gene TRBV5-1; 11 nucleotides align to TRBD1. Germline V gives CDR1 SGHRS, CDR2 YFSETQ. Germline trimming cut 3 bases from V and 4 bases from J; bases unmatched to any gene: 3. The CDR3 is made up of 14 amino acids. Full variable domain (outside the CDR3, taken from reference TRBV5-1 and TRBJ2-7): KAGVTQTPRYLIKTRGQQVTLSCSPISGHRSVSWYQQTPGQGLQFLFEYFSETQRNKGNFPGRFSGRQFSNSRSEMNVSTLELGDSALYLCASSYGTGGYEQYFGPGTRLTVT.

As DNA, the CDR3 is TGTGCCAGCAGCTCTACGCCAGGACAGTTCCAAGAGACCCAGTACTTC. Translating it yields CASSSTPGQFQETQYF. The chain joins TRBV5-5 to TRBJ2-5; D is possibly TRBD1 (6 bases). The germline V gene has CDR1 SGHKS and CDR2 YYEKEE (reference sequence). The germline V and J ends were trimmed by 3 bases and 1 base, with 16 bases remaining between them. The CDR3 sequence is 16 residues long.

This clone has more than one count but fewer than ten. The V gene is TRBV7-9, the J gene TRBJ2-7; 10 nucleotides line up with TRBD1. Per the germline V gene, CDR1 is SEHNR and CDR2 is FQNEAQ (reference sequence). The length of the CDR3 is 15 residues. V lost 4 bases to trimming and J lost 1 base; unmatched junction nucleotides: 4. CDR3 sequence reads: CASSSTGGLSYEQYF. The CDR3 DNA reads TGTGCCAGCAGCTCGACAGGGGGCTTATCCTACGAGCAGTACTTC.

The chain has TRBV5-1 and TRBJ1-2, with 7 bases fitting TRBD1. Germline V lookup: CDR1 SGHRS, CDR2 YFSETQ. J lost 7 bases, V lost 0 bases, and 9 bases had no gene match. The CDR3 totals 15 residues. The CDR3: CASSLGQGPFGGYTF. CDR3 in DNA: TGCGCCAGCAGCTTGGGACAGGGCCCTTTCGGTGGCTACACCTTC.

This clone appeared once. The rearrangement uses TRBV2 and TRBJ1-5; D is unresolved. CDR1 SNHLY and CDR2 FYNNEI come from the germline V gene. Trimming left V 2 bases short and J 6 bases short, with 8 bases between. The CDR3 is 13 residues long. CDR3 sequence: CASSERVSQPQHF. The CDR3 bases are TGTGCCAGCAGTGAAAGGGTGAGTCAGCCCCAGCATTTT.

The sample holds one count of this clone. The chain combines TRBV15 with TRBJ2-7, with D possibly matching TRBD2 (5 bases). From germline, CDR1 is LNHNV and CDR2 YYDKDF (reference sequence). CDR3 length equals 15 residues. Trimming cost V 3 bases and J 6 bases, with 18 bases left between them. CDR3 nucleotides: TGTGCCACCAGCAGGTCCGGCGGGTTCGCCGGCGAGCAGTACTTC. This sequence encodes CATSRSGGFAGEQYF.

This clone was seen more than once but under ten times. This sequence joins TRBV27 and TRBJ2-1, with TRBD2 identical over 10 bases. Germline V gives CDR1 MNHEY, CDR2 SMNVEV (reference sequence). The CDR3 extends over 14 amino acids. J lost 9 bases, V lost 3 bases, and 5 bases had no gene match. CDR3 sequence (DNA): TGTGCCAGCAGTTTGCTAGCGGGAGTCGCTGAGCAGTTCTTC. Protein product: CASSLLAGVAEQFF.

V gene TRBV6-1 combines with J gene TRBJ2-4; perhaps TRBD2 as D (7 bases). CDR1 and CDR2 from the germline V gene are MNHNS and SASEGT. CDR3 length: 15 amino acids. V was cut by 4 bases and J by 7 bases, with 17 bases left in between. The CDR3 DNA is TGTGCCAGCAGTGGGGCCTTGGGGGGGGCCAACATTCAGTACTTC. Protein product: CASSGALGGANIQYF.

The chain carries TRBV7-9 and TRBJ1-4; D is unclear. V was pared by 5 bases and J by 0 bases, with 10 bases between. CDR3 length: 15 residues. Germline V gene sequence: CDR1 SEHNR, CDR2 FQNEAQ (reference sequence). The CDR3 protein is CASSLNSATNEKLFF. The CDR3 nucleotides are TGTGCCAGCAGCCTTAACAGCGCAACTAATGAAAAACTGTTTTTT.

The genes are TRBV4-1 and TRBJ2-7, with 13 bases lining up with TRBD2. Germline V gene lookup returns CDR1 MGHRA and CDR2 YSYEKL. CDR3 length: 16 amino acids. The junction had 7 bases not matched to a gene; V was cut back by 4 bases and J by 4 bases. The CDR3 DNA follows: TGCGCCAGCAGCCCGAGGACTAGCGGGAGAGGTTACGAGCAGTACTTC. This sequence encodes CASSPRTSGRGYEQYF.

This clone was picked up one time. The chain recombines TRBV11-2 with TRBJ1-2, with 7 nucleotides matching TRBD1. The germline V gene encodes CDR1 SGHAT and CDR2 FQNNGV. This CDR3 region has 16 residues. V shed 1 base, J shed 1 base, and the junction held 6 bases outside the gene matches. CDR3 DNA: TGTGCCAGCAGCTTAGGAAGGGGGCAAATTAACTATGGCTACACCTTC. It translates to CASSLGRGQINYGYTF.

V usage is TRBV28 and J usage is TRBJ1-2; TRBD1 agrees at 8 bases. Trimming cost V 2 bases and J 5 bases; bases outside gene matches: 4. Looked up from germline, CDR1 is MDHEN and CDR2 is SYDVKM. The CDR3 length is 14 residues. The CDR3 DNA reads TGTGCCAGCAGTTTAGTGGACAGGGATTATGGCTACACCTTC. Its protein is CASSLVDRDYGYTF.

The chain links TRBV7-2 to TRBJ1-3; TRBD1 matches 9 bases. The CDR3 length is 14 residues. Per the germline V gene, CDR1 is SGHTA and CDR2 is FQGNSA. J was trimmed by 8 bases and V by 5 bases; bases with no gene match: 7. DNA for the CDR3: TGTGCCAGCAGCAGCTACAGGGGGCTAGACACCATATATTTT. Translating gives CASSSYRGLDTIYF.

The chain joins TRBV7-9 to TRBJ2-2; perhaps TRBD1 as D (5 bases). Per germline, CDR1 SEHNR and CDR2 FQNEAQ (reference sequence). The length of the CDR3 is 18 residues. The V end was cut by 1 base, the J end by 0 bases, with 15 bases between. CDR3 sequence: CASSLEAGKGSNTGELFF. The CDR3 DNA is TGTGCCAGCAGCTTAGAGGCAGGGAAGGGCTCGAACACCGGGGAGCTGTTTTTT.

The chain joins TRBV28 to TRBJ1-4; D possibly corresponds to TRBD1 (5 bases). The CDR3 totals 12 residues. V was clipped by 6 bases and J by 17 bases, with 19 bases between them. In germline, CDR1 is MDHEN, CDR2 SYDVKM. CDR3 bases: TGTGCCAGCAGCTCCGCAGGGTTTTCTAATTTTTTT. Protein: CASSSAGFSNFF.

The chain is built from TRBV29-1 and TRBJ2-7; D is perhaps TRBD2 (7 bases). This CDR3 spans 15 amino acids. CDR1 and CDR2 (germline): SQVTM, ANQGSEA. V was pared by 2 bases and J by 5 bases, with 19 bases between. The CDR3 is CSVELGGRKRDEQYF. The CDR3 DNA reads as TGCAGCGTTGAATTGGGGGGGCGCAAACGGGACGAGCAGTACTTC.

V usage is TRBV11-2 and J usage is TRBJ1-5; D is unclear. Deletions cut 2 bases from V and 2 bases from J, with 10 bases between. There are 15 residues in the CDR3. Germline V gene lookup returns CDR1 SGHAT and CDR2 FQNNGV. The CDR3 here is CASSLSQLGNQPQHF. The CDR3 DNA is TGTGCCAGCAGCTTATCCCAATTAGGCAATCAGCCCCAGCATTTT.

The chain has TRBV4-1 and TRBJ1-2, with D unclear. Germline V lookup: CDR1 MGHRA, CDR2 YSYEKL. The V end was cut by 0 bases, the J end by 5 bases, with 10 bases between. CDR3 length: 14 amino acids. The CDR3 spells CASSQDRTAYGYTF. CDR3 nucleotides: TGCGCCAGCAGCCAAGATCGGACGGCATATGGCTACACCTTC.

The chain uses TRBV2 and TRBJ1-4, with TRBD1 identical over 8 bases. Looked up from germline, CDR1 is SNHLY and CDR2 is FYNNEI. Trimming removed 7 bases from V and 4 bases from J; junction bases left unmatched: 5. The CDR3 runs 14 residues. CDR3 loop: CASTGQGGNEKLFF. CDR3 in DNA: TGTGCCAGCACCGGACAGGGTGGTAATGAAAAACTGTTTTTT.

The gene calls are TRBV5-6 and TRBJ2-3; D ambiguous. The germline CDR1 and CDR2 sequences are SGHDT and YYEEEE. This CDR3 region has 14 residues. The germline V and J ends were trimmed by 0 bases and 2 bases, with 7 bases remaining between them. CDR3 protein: CASSLGPTTDTQYF. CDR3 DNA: TGTGCCAGCAGCTTGGGACCAACCACAGATACGCAGTATTTT.

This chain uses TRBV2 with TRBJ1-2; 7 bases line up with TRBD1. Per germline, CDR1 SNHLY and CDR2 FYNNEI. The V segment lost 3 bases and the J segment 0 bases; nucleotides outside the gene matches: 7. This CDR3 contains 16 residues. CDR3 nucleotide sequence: TGTGCCAGCAGTGAGGACAGGCGGCGGGCTAACTATGGCTACACCTTC. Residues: CASSEDRRRANYGYTF. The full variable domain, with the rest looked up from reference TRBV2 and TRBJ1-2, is EPEVTQTPSHQVTQMGQEVILRCVPISNHLYFYWYRQILGQKVEFLVSFYNNEISEKSEIFDDQFSVERPDGSNFTLKIRSTKLEDSAMYFCASSEDRRRANYGYTFGSGTRLTVV.

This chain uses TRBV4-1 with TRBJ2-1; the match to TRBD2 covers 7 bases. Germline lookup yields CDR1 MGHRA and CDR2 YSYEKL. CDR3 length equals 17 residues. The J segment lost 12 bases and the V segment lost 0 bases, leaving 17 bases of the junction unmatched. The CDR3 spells CASSQDLASGFPLRQFF. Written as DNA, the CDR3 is TGCGCCAGCAGCCAAGATTTGGCTAGCGGTTTTCCCCTTAGGCAGTTCTTC.

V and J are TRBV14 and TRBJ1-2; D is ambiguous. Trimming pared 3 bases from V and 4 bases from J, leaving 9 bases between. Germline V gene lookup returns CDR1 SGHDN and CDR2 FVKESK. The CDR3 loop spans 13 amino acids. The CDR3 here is CASSHSRSYGYTF. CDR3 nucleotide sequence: TGTGCCAGCAGCCACTCTAGGTCCTATGGCTACACCTTC.